The 11 T cell receptor beta chains presented below share a single source sample, sequenced in a study of blood T cell repertoires in COVID-19. Here immunoSEQ multiplex PCR was the method, and the copy in TCRdb shows in-frame clones only, minus some. The sample shows about 370,000 clones, more than 80% of them seen only once. Sequencing was done on a sample of PBMCs or T cells enriched from blood (not recorded which). These receptor sequences come from a young man who had recovered from COVID-19.

CDR3 loop: CAWSENPGLGNTIYF. In nucleotides, the CDR3 is TGTGCCTGGAGCGAGAACCCAGGGTTAGGAAACACCATATATTTT. The chain carries TRBV30 and TRBJ1-3; TRBD1 is a possible D gene (5 bases). V lost 3 bases and J lost 4, with 16 bases in between. The CDR3 consists of 15 residues. Looked up from germline, CDR1 is GTSNPN and CDR2 is SVGIG (reference sequence).

The V gene is TRBV5-6, the J gene TRBJ2-1, with D possibly TRBD1 on 6 matching bases. V dropped 1 base and J dropped 7 bases, with 12 bases sitting between them. The CDR3 sequence is 14 residues long. Looked up from germline, CDR1 is SGHDT and CDR2 is YYEEEE. The CDR3 sequence is CASSLPTGWNEQFF. As DNA, the CDR3 is TGTGCCAGCAGCTTGCCAACAGGGTGGAATGAGCAGTTCTTC.

The chain links TRBV2 to TRBJ2-1, with TRBD2 identical over 8 bases. Per the germline V gene, CDR1 is SNHLY and CDR2 is FYNNEI. The V gene end was trimmed by 4 bases and the J gene end by 9 bases; junction bases not matched to a gene: 11. CDR3 length: 15 amino acids. CDR3 protein: CASSGGSGMRGEQFF. For the CDR3, the DNA is TGTGCCAGCAGTGGGGGTAGCGGGATGCGCGGTGAGCAGTTCTTC.

A single count supports this clone. The V call is TRBV3-1 (or the pseudogene TRBV3-2), the J call TRBJ2-6; D remains ambiguous. The CDR3 has 14 amino acids. Germline CDR1 LGHDT, CDR2 YNNKEL (reference sequence). Trimming pared 4 bases from V and 0 bases from J, leaving 4 bases between. The DNA of the CDR3 is TGTGCCAGCAGCCCAAACTCTGGGGCCAACGTCCTGACTTTC. Protein product: CASSPNSGANVLTF.

V gene TRBV9 combines with J gene TRBJ2-7, with 8 bases fitting TRBD1. Germline V gene sequence: CDR1 SGDLS, CDR2 YYNGEE. Losses at the gene ends were 4 bases for V and 4 bases for J; bases not matched to a gene: 10. CDR3 length equals 15 residues. The CDR3 loop reads CASSPYGDRRYEQYF. In DNA form, the CDR3 reads TGTGCCAGCAGCCCCTATGGGGACAGGAGATACGAGCAGTACTTC.

With respect to this clone: Other DNA sequences in this sample translate to the same CDR3. The chain links TRBV18 to TRBJ1-4; 11 nucleotides line up with TRBD1. The junction had 1 base not matched to a gene; V was cut back by 3 bases and J by 7 bases. There are 14 residues in the CDR3. CDR1 is KGHSH, CDR2 LQKENI, per germline. The CDR3 nucleotides are TGTGCCAGCTCACCGGGACAGGGGGGTGAAAAACTGTTTTTT. Translation gives CASSPGQGGEKLFF.

The gene calls are TRBV19 and TRBJ1-3; TRBD1 aligns across 7 bases. The J segment lost 6 bases and the V segment lost 9 bases, leaving 14 bases of the junction unmatched. Germline V gene lookup returns CDR1 LNHDA and CDR2 SQIVND (reference sequence). The CDR3 consists of 15 residues. CDR3 bases: TGTGCCAGCCCGACGACAGGGCCTAGAGAAAACACCATATATTTT. Protein product: CASPTTGPRENTIYF.

The rearrangement uses TRBV27 and TRBJ2-7; TRBD1 might be the D (6 bases). V was trimmed by 2 bases and J by 7 bases, leaving 6 bases between them. Germline CDR1 reads MNHEY; CDR2 reads SMNVEV (reference sequence). The CDR3 consists of 11 residues. CDR3: CASSLGTEQYF. CDR3 nucleotides: TGTGCCAGCAGTTTAGGGACAGAGCAGTACTTC.

The chain is built from TRBV12-3 or TRBV12-4 and TRBJ1-1, with D possibly being TRBD1 (6 bases). The CDR3 covers 13 residues. Trimming cost V 4 bases and J 8 bases, with 14 bases left between them. CDR3 sequence: CASSSYSGTEAFF. CDR3 nucleotides: TGTGCCAGCAGTTCATACTCCGGGACAGAAGCTTTCTTT.

This clone was observed once. The chain combines TRBV30 with TRBJ1-4; TRBD1 agrees at 7 bases. With 3 bases clipped from V and 8 bases from J, the junction kept 9 bases outside the gene matches. In germline, CDR1 is GTSNPN, CDR2 SVGIG (reference sequence). The CDR3 has 14 amino acids. Here the CDR3 reads CAWRGTGEGEKLFF. The CDR3 DNA reads as TGTGCCTGGAGGGGAACAGGGGAAGGAGAAAAACTGTTTTTT.

The chain recombines TRBV25-1 with TRBJ1-4; no clear D gene. The germline V and J ends were trimmed by 6 bases and 0 bases, with 14 bases remaining between them. CDR3 length: 16 amino acids. Germline V gene data show CDR1 as MGHDK and CDR2 as SYGVNS. Here the CDR3 reads CASSRPGEATNEKLFF. CDR3 nucleotides: TGTGCCAGCAGCAGACCCGGAGAGGCAACTAATGAAAAACTGTTTTTT. Full variable domain (remainder filled in from reference TRBV25-1 and TRBJ1-4): EADIYQTPRYLVIGTGKKITLECSQTMGHDKMYWYQQDPGMELHLIHYSYGVNSTEKGDLSSESTVSRIRTEHFPLTLESARPSHTSQYLCASSRPGEATNEKLFFGSGTQLSVL.